This record covers a single T cell receptor (beta chain). Its antigen is not known. Sorting with CD45RO/CCR7/CD25/CD127/CD95/CD27 yielded naive, central memory, regulatory and stem-like memory CD4+ cells. Every sorted population was more than 95% pure. The record originates from a study of beta chain features in type 1 diabetes. Expressed TCRB transcripts were sequenced because the entire RNA isolate underwent reverse transcription. Sequencing used immunoSEQ multiplex PCR; TCRdb keeps in-frame clones, though not all of them. The repertoire holds hundreds of thousands of clones, with over 7.5% as singletons. Study-level findings and limits: There was a moderate but significant shortening of TCRB CDR3s in all four CD4+ subsets of Type 1 diabetes patients. At VDJ recombination sites, type 1 diabetes patients had fewer insertions and more deleted nucleotides.

This CDR3 spans 15 amino acids. This clonotype originated in a young woman in good health. The chain links TRBV21-1 to TRBJ1-4; TRBD1 is the table's D call, not checked against the DNA. TRBV21-1 is a listed pseudogene. Sequenced sample: naive CD4+ T cells from blood. In DNA, the CDR3 is TGTGCCAGCCGAAACCCCAGGGGATCTAATGAAAAACTGTTTTTT. Amino acids: CASRNPRGSNEKLFF.